This TCR beta chain was obtained from a study of cytomegalovirus exposure and HLA in healthy donors. Findings of the study overall: Association of a missense DCLRE1C variant with TCR beta V- and J-gene trimming was reported in a later analysis. Further analysis was carried out later, and it showed several of the most significant clusters appearing linked to common viral pathogens. Overall, roughly 160 TCR beta chains were annotated as cytomegalovirus-associated.

With respect to this clone: Its antigen is unidentified.

PCR amplification relied on 60 Vbeta primers (plus 13 Jbeta primers). Produced via immunoSEQ multiplex PCR; TCRdb's table is partial and in-frame only. Of some 120,000 clones listed, 60% to 80% are singletons. CDR1 and CDR2 (germline): MNHNS, SASEGT. The CDR3 contains 14 residues. Trimming removed 4 bases at V and 5 bases at J, with 11 bases between. Despite likely unrecorded immune exposures, the donors were nominally healthy at the time of sampling. Sequencing was carried out using PBMCs. This TCR was sampled from a man over 45 in good health and CMV-seronegative. The gene calls are TRBV6-1 and TRBJ2-2; the D gene is possibly TRBD1 (6 bases). CDR3 sequence: CASSASRGTGELFF. As DNA, the CDR3 is TGTGCCAGCAGTGCCTCCAGGGGTACCGGGGAGCTGTTTTTT.